The 8 T cell receptor beta chains reported below all come from one sample, sequenced in a study of blood T cell repertoires in COVID-19. The repertoire was sequenced with immunoSEQ multiplex PCR; TCRdb's copy has only in-frame clones and lacks some. The data hold fewer than 250,000 clones, with around 90% observed a single time. Sequencing input: PBMCs or T cells enriched from blood (not recorded which). The receptors originated from a woman under 40 who had been exposed to COVID-19.

The chain joins TRBV27 to TRBJ2-6; TRBD1 might be the D (6 bases). V shed 3 bases and J shed 0 bases, with 15 bases lying between them. Germline CDR1 MNHEY, CDR2 SMNVEV (reference sequence). The CDR3 runs 18 residues. The CDR3 spells CASSLGTILRSGANVLTF. In DNA form, the CDR3 reads TGTGCCAGCAGTTTGGGGACAATCTTACGCTCTGGGGCCAACGTCCTGACTTTC.

The gene calls are TRBV7-2 and TRBJ1-1; D remains unclear. This CDR3 has 14 residues. The V end was cut by 1 base, the J end by 3 bases, with 9 bases between. The germline V gene has CDR1 SGHTA and CDR2 FQGNSA. The CDR3 region is CASSLGPDYTEAFF. Here the CDR3 DNA reads TGTGCCAGCAGCTTAGGGCCCGACTACACTGAAGCTTTCTTT.

This clone occurred a few times. The chain couples TRBV19 to TRBJ1-1, with 7 bases that match TRBD1. J gave up 0 bases and V 8 bases, and 6 bases lay outside the gene matches. The germline CDR1 and CDR2 sequences are LNHDA and SQIVND (reference sequence). CDR3 length: 14 amino acids. CDR3 residues: CASGTAHMNTEAFF. The CDR3 nucleotides read TGTGCCAGTGGGACAGCTCATATGAACACTGAAGCTTTCTTT.

This sequence joins TRBV7-9 and TRBJ1-2; maybe TRBD1 (6 bases). The V gene's germline CDR1 is SEHNR and CDR2 FQNEAQ (reference sequence). This CDR3 is 13 amino acids long. V gave up 5 bases and J gave up 6 bases, with 13 bases separating them. Here the CDR3 reads CASSRTGFDGYTF. The CDR3 DNA reads as TGTGCCAGCAGCCGCACAGGGTTTGATGGCTACACCTTC.

CDR3 region: CASSLLTSGTSTDTQYF. CDR3 DNA: TGTGCCAGCAGCCTCTTGACTAGCGGCACTAGCACAGATACGCAGTATTTT. The chain carries TRBV3-1 (or the pseudogene TRBV3-2) and TRBJ2-3; 9 nucleotides line up with TRBD2. CDR1 and CDR2 from the germline V gene are LGHDT and YNNKEL (reference sequence). The V gene end was trimmed by 4 bases and the J gene end by 0 bases; junction bases not matched to a gene: 8. The CDR3 is 17 residues long.

CDR3 protein: CASSLGQGALTEAFF. Written as DNA, the CDR3 is TGTGCCAGCAGCTTAGGGCAGGGGGCGCTCACTGAAGCTTTCTTT. The J gene is TRBJ1-1, the V gene TRBV11-2, with TRBD1 matching 8 bases. The CDR3 has 15 residues. Germline CDR1 SGHAT, CDR2 FQNNGV. V shed 1 base, J shed 4 bases, and the junction held 5 bases outside the gene matches.

The J gene is TRBJ2-2, the V gene TRBV25-1; 8 bases agree with TRBD1. CDR3 length: 16 amino acids. The trim removed 2 bases at V and 3 bases at J, leaving 5 bases unmatched. CDR1 and CDR2 from the germline V gene are MGHDK and SYGVNS. CDR3 coding DNA: TGTGCCAGCAGTGAACGAATACAGGGGGACACCGGGGAGCTGTTTTTT. Residues: CASSERIQGDTGELFF.

In regard to this clone: Sequence at one end of the junction differs from germline and may be a read error. The chain links TRBV30 to TRBJ2-5, with 9 nucleotides matching TRBD2. The CDR3 covers 14 residues. In germline, CDR1 is GTSNPN, CDR2 SVGIG (reference sequence). The chain's CDR3 is CAWRPGLAQGTQYF. The CDR3 nucleotides read TGTGCCTGGCGACCGGGACTAGCTCAAGGGACCCAGTACTTC.